The T cell receptor beta chain under discussion was sequenced for a study of human T cells and chemical hapten exposure. Study-wide context: An approximately 2 cm by approximately 2 cm inner upper arm patch received 2% DPC for sensitization. Overall study findings and caveats: Having alopecia, donors may respond immunologically unlike healthy people. It was expanded TCRs that formed significantly more large CDR3 similarity clusters than controls did.

The sample's time point: patch test 1, 2 weeks after DPC sensitization. Regarding treatment: therapeutic diphenylcyclopropenone sensitization with weekly scalp DPC. At least ten counts were recorded for this clonotype. Antigen: not known. Separate cDNA molecules received unique molecular identifiers, which the library attached to them. TCRdb reprocessed the RACE reads via MiXCR and lists one record per CDR3 protein. The sample carries 180,000 or so distinct CDR3 sequences, roughly 15% recorded once. This clonotype was sampled from a woman aged 25 to 39 with alopecia areata. Some clones in this sample may be carry-over from other donors' samples. Here the sequenced sample was whole blood, taken in connection with sensitization to the hapten diphenylcyclopropenone (DPC).

CDR3 sequence: CASSPTRGAGGDEQFF. The CDR3 DNA reads TGTGCCAGCAGTCCCACCCGGGGAGCGGGTGGGGATGAGCAGTTCTTC. V is TRBV12-3 or TRBV12-4 and J is TRBJ2-1; the D gene is possibly TRBD2 (6 bases). The CDR3 totals 16 residues. Between the trimmed V and J ends, which lost 5 bases and 8 bases, there was a span of 22 bases.